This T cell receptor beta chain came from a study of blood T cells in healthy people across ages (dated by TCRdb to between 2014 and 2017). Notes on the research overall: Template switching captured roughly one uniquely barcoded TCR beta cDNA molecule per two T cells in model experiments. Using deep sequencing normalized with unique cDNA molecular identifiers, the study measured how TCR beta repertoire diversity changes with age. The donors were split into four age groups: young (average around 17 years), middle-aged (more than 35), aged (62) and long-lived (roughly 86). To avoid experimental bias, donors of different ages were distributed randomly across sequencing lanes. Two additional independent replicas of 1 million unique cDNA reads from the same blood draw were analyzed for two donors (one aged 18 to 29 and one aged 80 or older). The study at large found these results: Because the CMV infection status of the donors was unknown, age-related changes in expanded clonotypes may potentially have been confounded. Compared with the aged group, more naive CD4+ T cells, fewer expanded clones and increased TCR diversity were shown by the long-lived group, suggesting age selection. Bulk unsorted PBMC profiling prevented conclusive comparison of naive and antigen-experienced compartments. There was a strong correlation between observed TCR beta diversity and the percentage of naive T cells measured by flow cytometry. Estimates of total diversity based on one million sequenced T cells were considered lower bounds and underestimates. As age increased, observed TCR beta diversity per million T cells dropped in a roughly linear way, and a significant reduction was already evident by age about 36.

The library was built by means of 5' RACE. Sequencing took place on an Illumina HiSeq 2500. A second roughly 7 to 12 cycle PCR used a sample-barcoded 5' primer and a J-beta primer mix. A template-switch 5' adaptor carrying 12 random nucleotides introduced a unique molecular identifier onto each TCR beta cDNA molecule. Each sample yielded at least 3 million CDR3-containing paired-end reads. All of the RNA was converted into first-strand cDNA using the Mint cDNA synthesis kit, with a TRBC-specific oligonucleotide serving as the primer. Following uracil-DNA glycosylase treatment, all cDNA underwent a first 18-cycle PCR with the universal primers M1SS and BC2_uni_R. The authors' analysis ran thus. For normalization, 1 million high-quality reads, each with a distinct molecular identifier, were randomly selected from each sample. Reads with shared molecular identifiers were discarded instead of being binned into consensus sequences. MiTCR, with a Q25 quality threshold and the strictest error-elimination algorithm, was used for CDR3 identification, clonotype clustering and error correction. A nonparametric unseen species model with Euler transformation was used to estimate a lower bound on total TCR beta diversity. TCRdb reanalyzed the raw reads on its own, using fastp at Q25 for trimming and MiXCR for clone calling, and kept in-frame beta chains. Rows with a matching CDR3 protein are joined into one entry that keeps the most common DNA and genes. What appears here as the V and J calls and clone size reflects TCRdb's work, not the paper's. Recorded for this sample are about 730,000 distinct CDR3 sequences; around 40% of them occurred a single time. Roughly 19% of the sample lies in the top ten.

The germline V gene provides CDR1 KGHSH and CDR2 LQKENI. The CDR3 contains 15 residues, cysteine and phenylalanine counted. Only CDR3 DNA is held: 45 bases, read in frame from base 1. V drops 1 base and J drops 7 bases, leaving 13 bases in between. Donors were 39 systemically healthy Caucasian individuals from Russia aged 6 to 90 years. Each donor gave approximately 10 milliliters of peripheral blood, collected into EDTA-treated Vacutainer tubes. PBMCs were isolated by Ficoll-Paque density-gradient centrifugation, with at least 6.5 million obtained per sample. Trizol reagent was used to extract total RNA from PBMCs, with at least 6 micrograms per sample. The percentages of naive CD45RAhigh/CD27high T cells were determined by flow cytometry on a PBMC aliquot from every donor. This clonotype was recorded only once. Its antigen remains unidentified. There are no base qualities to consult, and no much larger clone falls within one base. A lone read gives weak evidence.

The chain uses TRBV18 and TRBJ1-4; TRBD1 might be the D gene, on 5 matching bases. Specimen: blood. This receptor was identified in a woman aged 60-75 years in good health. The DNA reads TGTGCCAGCTCACCACTCTCGGGGGACCTTGAAAAACTGTTTTTT. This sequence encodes CASSPLSGDLEKLFF.